The 6 T cell receptor beta chains below all came from one sample that was sequenced in a study of tumor-infiltrating lymphocytes in primary liver carcinoma. From unsorted bulk tissue weighing roughly 18-30 mg, DNA and RNA were co-extracted. Starting material of about 480 ng total RNA yielded TCR beta cDNA via a constant-region primer. Three nested multiplex PCR rounds, a slightly modified ARM-PCR, produced the libraries for TCR beta. The opening two PCR rounds, approximately 10 cycles each, paired TRBV1-TRBV30 forward primers with a C-beta reverse primer. TCRdb redid the calling of the multiplex PCR reads with MiXCR, one entry per CDR3 protein. The table has about 120,000 distinct CDR3 sequences, 65% to 75% seen once; the top ten hold around 8.1%. What was sequenced was tumor-adjacent normal liver tissue. These receptor sequences come from a woman in her sixties or seventies with primary liver carcinoma and hepatitis B virus infection.

In the case of this clonotype: At one of its ends the junction is not consistent with the germline gene, which may arise from a read error. V usage is TRBV29-1 and J usage is TRBJ1-1; D uncertain. Per germline, CDR1 SQVTM and CDR2 ANQGSEA. The CDR3 extends over 11 amino acids. CDR3 nucleotide sequence: TGTAGCGTTGCAATAGACACTGAAGCTTACTTT. This gives the protein CSVAIDTEAYF.

The table lists this clonotype with a few counts. Its ends do not fully match the called genes, so a read error is possible. CDR3 coding DNA: TGCAGTGTTGAAGAGGGGGAGAACTATGGCTACACCTTC. This codes for CSVEEGENYGYTF. V gene TRBV29-1 combines with J gene TRBJ1-2; maybe TRBD1 (6 bases). The CDR3 sequence is 13 residues long. Germline CDR1 SQVTM, CDR2 ANQGSEA.

To note about this clonotype: In this CDR3 the conserved last residue, phenylalanine or tryptophan, is missing, so a read error is likely. In nucleotides, the CDR3 is TGTGACAGCAGCCTCGGGACTAGCGGTGAGCAGTTCATC. It is translated as CDSSLGTSGEQFI. The chain is built from TRBV28 and TRBJ2-1; 11 nucleotides match TRBD2. The germline gives CDR1 MDHEN, CDR2 SYDVKM. The CDR3 length is 13 residues.

Turning to this clonotype: A junction end diverges from the germline sequence, so it may reflect a read error. The V gene is TRBV11-2, the J gene TRBJ2-2, with D possibly being TRBD2 (7 bases). Looked up from germline, CDR1 is SGHAT and CDR2 is FQNNGV. CDR3 length: 18 residues. CDR3 sequence (DNA): TGTGCCAGCAGCTTAGATTGGAGCCTAGCGTATAGCACCGGGGGGCTGTATTTT. It encodes CASSLDWSLAYSTGGLYF.

On this clonotype: The junction differs from germline at one of its ends, possibly a read error. V is TRBV6-5 and J is TRBJ2-7; 9 bases align to TRBD2. The germline gives CDR1 MNHEY, CDR2 SVGAGI. The CDR3 contains 14 residues. The CDR3 DNA reads as TGTGCCAGCAGTTCTAGCGGGGCAAACTACGAGCAATTCTTC. It yields the protein CASSSSGANYEQFF.

The chain employs TRBV13 and TRBJ2-5; TRBD2 might be the D (5 bases). Judging by the DNA end, TRBJ2-1 fits better; the J call may be wrong. There are 15 residues in the CDR3. Per germline, CDR1 PRHDT and CDR2 FYEKMQ (reference sequence). This CDR3 is CASSLSREISETQFF. The CDR3 nucleotides read TGTGCCAGCAGCCTCTCCCGGGAAATATCAGAGACCCAGTTCTTC.